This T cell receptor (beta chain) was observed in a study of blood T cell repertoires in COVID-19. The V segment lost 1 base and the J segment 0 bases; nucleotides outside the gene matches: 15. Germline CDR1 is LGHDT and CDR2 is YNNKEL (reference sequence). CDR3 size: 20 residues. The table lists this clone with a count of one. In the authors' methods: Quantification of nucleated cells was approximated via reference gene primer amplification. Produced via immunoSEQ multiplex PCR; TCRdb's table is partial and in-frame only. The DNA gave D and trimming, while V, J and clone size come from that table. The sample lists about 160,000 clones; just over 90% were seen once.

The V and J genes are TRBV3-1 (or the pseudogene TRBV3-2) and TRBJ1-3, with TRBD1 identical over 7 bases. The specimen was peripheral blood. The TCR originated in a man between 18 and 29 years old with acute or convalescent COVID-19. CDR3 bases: TGTGCCAGCAGCCAAGGAAGTTTTTTGACAGGGTCCATCTCTGGAAACACCATATATTTT. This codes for CASSQGSFLTGSISGNTIYF.